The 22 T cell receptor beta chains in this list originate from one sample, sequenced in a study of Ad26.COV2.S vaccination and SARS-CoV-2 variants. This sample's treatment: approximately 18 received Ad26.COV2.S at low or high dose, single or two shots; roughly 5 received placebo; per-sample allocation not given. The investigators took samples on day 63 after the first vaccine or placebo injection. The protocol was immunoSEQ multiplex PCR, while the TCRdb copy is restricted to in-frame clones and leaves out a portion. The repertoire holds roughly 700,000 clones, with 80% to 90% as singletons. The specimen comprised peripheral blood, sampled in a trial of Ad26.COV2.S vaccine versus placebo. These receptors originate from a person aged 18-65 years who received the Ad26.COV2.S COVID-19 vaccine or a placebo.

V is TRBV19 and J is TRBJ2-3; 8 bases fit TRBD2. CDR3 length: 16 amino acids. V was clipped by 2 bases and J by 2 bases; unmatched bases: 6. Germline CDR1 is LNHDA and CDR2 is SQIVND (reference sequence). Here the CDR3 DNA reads TGTGCCAGTAGTATAATACTAGCGGTAAACACAGATACGCAGTATTTT. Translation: CASSIILAVNTDTQYF.

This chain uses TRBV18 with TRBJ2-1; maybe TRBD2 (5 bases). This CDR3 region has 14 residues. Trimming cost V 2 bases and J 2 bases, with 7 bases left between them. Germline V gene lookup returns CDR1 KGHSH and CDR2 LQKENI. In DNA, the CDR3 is TGTGCCAGCTCACCAACTAGTCCCTACAATGAGCAGTTCTTC. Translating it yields CASSPTSPYNEQFF.

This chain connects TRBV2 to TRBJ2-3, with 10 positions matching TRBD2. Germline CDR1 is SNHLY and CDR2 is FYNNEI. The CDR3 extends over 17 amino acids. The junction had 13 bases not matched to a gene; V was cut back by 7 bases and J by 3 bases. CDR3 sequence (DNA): TGTGCCAGCATCGATATAGCTAGCGGGAGAGGTACAGATACGCAGTATTTT. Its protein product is CASIDIASGRGTDTQYF.

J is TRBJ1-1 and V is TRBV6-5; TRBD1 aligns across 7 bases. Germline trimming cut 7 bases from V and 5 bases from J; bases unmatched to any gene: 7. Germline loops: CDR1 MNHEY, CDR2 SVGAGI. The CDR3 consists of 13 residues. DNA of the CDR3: TGTGCCAGCAACCAGGGGGGAGGGACTGAAGCTTTCTTT. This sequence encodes CASNQGGGTEAFF.

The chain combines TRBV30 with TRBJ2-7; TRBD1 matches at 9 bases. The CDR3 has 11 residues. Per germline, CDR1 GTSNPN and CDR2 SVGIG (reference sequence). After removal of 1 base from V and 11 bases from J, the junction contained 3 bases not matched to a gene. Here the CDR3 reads CAWSEGQGKYF. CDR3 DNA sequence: TGTGCCTGGAGTGAGGGACAGGGAAAGTACTTC.

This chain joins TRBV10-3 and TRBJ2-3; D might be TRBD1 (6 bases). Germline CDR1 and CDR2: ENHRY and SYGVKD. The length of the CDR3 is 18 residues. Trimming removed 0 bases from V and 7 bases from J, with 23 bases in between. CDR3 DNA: TGTGCCATCAGTGAGTCTTTAGGGTCCAGGGGCGGTGGAAATACGCAGTATTTT. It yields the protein CAISESLGSRGGGNTQYF.

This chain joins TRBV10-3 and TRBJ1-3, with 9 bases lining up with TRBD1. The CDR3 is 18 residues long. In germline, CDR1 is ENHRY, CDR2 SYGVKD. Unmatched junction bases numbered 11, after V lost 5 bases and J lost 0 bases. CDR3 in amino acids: CAISSGQGRDLSGNTIYF. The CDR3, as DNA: TGTGCCATCAGTTCGGGACAGGGAAGAGACCTCTCTGGAAACACCATATATTTT.

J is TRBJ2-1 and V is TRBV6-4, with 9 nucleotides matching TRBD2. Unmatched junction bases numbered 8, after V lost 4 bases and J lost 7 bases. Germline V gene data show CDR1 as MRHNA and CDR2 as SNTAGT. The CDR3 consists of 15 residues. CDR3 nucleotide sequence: TGTGCCAGCAGTGTAGTAGCGGGAGAGAGGAATGAGCAGTTCTTC. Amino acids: CASSVVAGERNEQFF.

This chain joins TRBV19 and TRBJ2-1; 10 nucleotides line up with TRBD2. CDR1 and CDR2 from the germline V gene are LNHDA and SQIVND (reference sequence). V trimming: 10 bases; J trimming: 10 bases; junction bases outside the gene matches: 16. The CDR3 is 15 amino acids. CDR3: CATTEGTSGALEQFF. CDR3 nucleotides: TGTGCCACTACCGAGGGTACTAGCGGGGCTCTCGAGCAGTTCTTC.

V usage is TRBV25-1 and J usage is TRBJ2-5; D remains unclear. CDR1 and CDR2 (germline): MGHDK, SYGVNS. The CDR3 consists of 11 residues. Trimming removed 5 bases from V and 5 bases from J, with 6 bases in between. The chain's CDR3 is CASSNGETQYF. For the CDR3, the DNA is TGTGCCAGCAGTAACGGGGAGACCCAGTACTTC. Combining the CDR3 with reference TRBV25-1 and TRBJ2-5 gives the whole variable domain EADIYQTPRYLVIGTGKKITLECSQTMGHDKMYWYQQDPGMELHLIHYSYGVNSTEKGDLSSESTVSRIRTEHFPLTLESARPSHTSQYLCASSNGETQYFGPGTRLLVL.

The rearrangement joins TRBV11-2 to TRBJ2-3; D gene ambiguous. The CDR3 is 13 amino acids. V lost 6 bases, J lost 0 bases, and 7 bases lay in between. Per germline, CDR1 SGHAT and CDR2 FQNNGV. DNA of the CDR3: TGTGCCAGCAGACCAACTAGCACAGATACGCAGTATTTT. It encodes CASRPTSTDTQYF.

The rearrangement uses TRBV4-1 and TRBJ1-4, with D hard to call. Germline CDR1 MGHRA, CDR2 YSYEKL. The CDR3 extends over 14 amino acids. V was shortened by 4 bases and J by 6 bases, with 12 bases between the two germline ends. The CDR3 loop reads CASSPGGSYEKLFF. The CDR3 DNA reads TGCGCCAGCAGCCCTGGTGGATCGTATGAAAAACTGTTTTTT.

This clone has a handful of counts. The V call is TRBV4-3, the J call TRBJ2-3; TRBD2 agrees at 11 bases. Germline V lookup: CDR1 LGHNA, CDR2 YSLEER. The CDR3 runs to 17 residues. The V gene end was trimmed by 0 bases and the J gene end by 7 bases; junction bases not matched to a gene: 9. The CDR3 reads CASSQEPSSGGVNTQYF. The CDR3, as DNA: TGCGCCAGCAGCCAAGAGCCTAGTAGCGGGGGGGTGAATACGCAGTATTTT.

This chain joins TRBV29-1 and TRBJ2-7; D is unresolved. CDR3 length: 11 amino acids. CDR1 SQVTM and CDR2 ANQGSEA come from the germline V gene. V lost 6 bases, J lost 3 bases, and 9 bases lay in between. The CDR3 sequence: CSVAKGYEQYF. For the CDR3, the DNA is TGCAGCGTCGCCAAGGGCTACGAGCAGTACTTC.

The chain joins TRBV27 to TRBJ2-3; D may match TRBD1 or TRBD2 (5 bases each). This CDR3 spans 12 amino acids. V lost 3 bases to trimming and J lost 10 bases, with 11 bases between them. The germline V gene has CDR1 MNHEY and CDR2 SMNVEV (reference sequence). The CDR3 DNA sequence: TGTGCCAGCAGTTTGGGGGTTGAACCGCAGTATTTT. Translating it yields CASSLGVEPQYF.

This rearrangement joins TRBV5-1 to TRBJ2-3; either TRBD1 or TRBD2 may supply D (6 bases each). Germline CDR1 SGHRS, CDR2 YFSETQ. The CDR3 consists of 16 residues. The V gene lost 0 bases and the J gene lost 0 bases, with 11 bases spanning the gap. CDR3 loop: CASSLAGATSTDTQYF. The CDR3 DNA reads TGCGCCAGCAGCTTGGCGGGGGCTACTAGCACAGATACGCAGTATTTT.

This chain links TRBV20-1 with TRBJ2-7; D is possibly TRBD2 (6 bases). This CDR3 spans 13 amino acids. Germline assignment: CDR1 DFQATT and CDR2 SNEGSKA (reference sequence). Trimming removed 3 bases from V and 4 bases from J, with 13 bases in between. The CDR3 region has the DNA TGCAGTGCTAGTGAGCGGGCCCGTTACGAGCAGTACTTC. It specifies CSASERARYEQYF.

CDR3 nucleotides: TGTGCCAGCAGTCTCACTTCACGCAGTGAGCAGTTCTTC. The encoded protein is CASSLTSRSEQFF. The J gene is TRBJ2-1, the V gene TRBV27; unclear D gene. Germline-derived CDR1 and CDR2 are MNHEY and SMNVEV (reference sequence). CDR3 size: 13 residues. V lost 5 bases, J lost 9 bases, and 14 bases lay in between.

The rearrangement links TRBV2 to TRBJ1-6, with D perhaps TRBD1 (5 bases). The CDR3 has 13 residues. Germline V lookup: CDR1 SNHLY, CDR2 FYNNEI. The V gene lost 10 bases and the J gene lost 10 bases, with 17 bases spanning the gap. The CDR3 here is CAIEGDARSPLHF. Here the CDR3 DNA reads TGTGCCATTGAAGGGGACGCGCGATCACCCCTCCACTTT.

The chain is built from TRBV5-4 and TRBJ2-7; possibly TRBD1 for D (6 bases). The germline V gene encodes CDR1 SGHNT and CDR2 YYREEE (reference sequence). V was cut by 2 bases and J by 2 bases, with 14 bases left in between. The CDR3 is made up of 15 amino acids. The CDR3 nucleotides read TGTGCCAGCAGCTTCGGCCAGACAGGTACCTACGAGCAGTACTTC. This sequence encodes CASSFGQTGTYEQYF.

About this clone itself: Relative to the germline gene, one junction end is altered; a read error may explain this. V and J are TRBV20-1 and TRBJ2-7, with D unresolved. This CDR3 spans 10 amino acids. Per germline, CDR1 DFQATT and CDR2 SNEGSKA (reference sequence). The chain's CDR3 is CSASVAQTDF. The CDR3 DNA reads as TGCAGTGCTAGTGTCGCTCAAACGGACTTC.

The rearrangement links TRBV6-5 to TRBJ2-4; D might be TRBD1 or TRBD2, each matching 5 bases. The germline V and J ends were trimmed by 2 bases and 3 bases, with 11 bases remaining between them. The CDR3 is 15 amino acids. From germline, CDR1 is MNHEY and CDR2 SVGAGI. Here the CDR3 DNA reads TGTGCCAGCAGTTACGGGGGAAGGGACAAAAACATTCAGTACTTC. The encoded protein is CASSYGGRDKNIQYF.